The 6 T cell receptor beta chains reported below all come from one sample, sequenced in a study of graft-versus-host responses after intestinal transplantation. Their cognate antigens are unknown. Profiled with immunoSEQ multiplex PCR; TCRdb holds only in-frame clones, not every one. The sample records under 140,000 clones, 93% being singletons. The sample consisted of unstimulated CD8+ T cells sorted from spleen or lymph node cells, taken before intestinal transplant. These receptors all come from a human donor who received an intestinal transplant.

The V call is TRBV5-5, the J call TRBJ1-2; 8 bases line up with TRBD1. Germline-derived CDR1 and CDR2 are SGHKS and YYEKEE (reference sequence). The length of the CDR3 is 14 residues. J gave up 3 bases and V 4 bases, and 5 bases lay outside the gene matches. CDR3 loop: CASSHGQGDYGYTF. CDR3 nucleotides: TGTGCCAGCAGCCACGGACAGGGTGACTATGGCTACACCTTC.

The chain recombines TRBV7-6 with TRBJ1-2; D is undetermined. The germline V gene has CDR1 SGHVS and CDR2 FNYEAQ. V was pared by 5 bases and J by 6 bases, with 13 bases between. The CDR3 spans 13 residues. The CDR3 coding sequence is TGTGCCAGCAGCCTCTCCGGAGAAGATGGCTACACCTTC. Protein product: CASSLSGEDGYTF.

The chain uses TRBV4-1 and TRBJ2-7, with D uncertain. V shed 1 base and J shed 0 bases, with 10 bases lying between them. Germline CDR1 reads MGHRA; CDR2 reads YSYEKL. This CDR3 region has 15 residues. The CDR3 loop reads CASSQVESPSYEQYF. For the CDR3, the DNA is TGCGCCAGCAGCCAAGTTGAGTCACCCTCCTACGAGCAGTACTTC.

The chain is built from TRBV27 and TRBJ2-4, with D unresolved. The V gene lost 6 bases and the J gene lost 0 bases, with 3 bases spanning the gap. Germline CDR1 MNHEY, CDR2 SMNVEV (reference sequence). CDR3 length: 12 amino acids. The CDR3 spells CASRVAKNIQYF. Written as DNA, the CDR3 is TGTGCCAGCAGGGTAGCCAAAAACATTCAGTACTTC.

The CDR3 nucleotides read TGCAGCGTTAAGACAGGGGAGGACACTGAAGCTTTCTTT. Protein product: CSVKTGEDTEAFF. The gene calls are TRBV29-1 and TRBJ1-1; 8 bases line up with TRBD1. In germline, CDR1 is SQVTM, CDR2 ANQGSEA. The J segment lost 3 bases and the V segment lost 5 bases, leaving 5 bases of the junction unmatched. The CDR3 runs 13 residues.

This clone occurred once. The chain uses TRBV30 and TRBJ1-4; 11 positions agree with TRBD1. The V and J ends lost 3 bases and 7 bases, in that order; junction bases with no gene match: 7. CDR3 length: 15 amino acids. From germline, CDR1 is GTSNPN and CDR2 SVGIG (reference sequence). CDR3 amino acids: CAWSPGTGGTEKLFF. Here the CDR3 DNA reads TGTGCCTGGAGCCCCGGGACAGGGGGTACTGAAAAACTGTTTTTT.